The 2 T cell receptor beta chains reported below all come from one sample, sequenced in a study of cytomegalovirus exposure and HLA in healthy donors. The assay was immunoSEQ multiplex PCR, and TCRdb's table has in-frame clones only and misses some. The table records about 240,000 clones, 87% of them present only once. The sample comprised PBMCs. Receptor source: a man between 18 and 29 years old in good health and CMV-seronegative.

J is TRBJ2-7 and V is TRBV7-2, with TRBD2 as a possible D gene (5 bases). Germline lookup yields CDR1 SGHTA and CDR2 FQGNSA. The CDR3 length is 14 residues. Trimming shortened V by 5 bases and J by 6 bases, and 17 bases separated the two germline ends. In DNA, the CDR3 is TGTGCCAGCAGCCTCAACGCGGGTTTTCGCGAGCAGTACTTC. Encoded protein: CASSLNAGFREQYF.

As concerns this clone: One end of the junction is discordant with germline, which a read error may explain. The CDR3 spells CASSLRGDRDTRHF. CDR3 nucleotide sequence: TGTGCCAGCAGCTTGCGGGGGGACAGGGATACTAGGCACTTC. This rearrangement joins TRBV5-4 to TRBJ2-7; 9 positions match TRBD1. The germline CDR1 and CDR2 sequences are SGHNT and YYREEE (reference sequence). This CDR3 has 14 residues.